The 9 T cell receptor beta chains reported below all come from one sample, sequenced in a study of cytomegalovirus exposure and HLA in healthy donors. Both 60 Vbeta primers and 13 Jbeta primers went into the PCR. TCRdb's table, derived via immunoSEQ multiplex PCR, lists solely in-frame clones and lacks some. Of roughly 110,000 clones listed, roughly two thirds were seen once; the top ten hold 8% to 10%. Sequenced input: PBMCs. The receptors stem from a man aged 18 to 29 in good health and CMV-seropositive.

The CDR3 reads CATQGQVDEQFF. CDR3 nucleotides: TGTGCCACCCAAGGACAGGTGGATGAGCAGTTCTTC. The chain recombines TRBV6-1 with TRBJ2-1, with 7 nucleotides matching TRBD1. The CDR3 runs to 12 residues. The junction had 8 bases not matched to a gene; V was cut back by 10 bases and J by 8 bases. Germline CDR1 MNHNS, CDR2 SASEGT.

The CDR3 reads CASSEYRGNTIYF. The DNA for the CDR3 is TGTGCCAGCAGTGAATACAGAGGAAACACCATATATTTT. This chain connects TRBV2 to TRBJ1-3; D not resolved. V lost 2 bases, J lost 4 bases, and 6 bases lay in between. In germline, CDR1 is SNHLY, CDR2 FYNNEI. The CDR3 has 13 residues.

This clone was seen more than once but under ten times. The J gene is TRBJ2-6, the V gene TRBV11-2; D uncertain. Trimming shortened V by 0 bases and J by 3 bases, and 9 bases separated the two germline ends. Germline CDR1 SGHAT, CDR2 FQNNGV. The CDR3 has 16 amino acids. Here the CDR3 reads CASSLDPSSGANVLTF. The CDR3 DNA reads as TGTGCCAGCAGCTTAGATCCTAGTAGTGGGGCCAACGTCCTGACTTTC. Combining the CDR3 with reference TRBV11-2 and TRBJ2-6 gives the whole variable domain EAGVAQSPRYKIIEKRQSVAFWCNPISGHATLYWYQQILGQGPKLLIQFQNNGVVDDSQLPKDRFSAERLKGVDSTLKIQPAKLEDSAVYLCASSLDPSSGANVLTFGAGSRLTVL.

The chain links TRBV5-1 to TRBJ2-1; D is possibly TRBD2 (7 bases). V was trimmed by 7 bases and J by 0 bases, leaving 20 bases between them. Germline V gives CDR1 SGHRS, CDR2 YFSETQ. The CDR3 extends over 17 amino acids. CDR3 sequence: CASEGRGTPGSYNEQFF. For the CDR3, the DNA is TGCGCCAGCGAAGGGCGGGGGACACCCGGCTCCTACAATGAGCAGTTCTTC.

CDR3 protein: CASSMTGGASGNSPLHF. The CDR3 bases are TGTGCCAGTAGTATGACAGGGGGCGCGTCGGGAAATTCACCCCTCCACTTT. This sequence joins TRBV19 and TRBJ1-6, with 10 bases matching TRBD1. The germline gives CDR1 LNHDA, CDR2 SQIVND (reference sequence). V lost 3 bases to trimming and J lost 7 bases; unmatched junction nucleotides: 9. The CDR3 is 17 amino acids.

CDR3 bases: TGTGCCAGCAAGGAGGAGGTGGACACTGAAGCTTTCTTT. Its translation: CASKEEVDTEAFF. This chain joins TRBV2 and TRBJ1-1, with D hard to call. Germline CDR1 SNHLY, CDR2 FYNNEI. The CDR3 spans 13 residues. With 7 bases removed from V and 3 bases from J, the gap between germline ends came to 12 bases.

This clone was seen more than once but under ten times. The chain couples TRBV28 to TRBJ1-5; D is perhaps TRBD1 (6 bases). The length of the CDR3 is 13 residues. CDR1 is MDHEN and CDR2 is SYDVKM in the germline V gene. Trimming took 5 bases from V and 7 from J, leaving 12 bases between them. CDR3 amino acids: CASSPVGAQPQHF. The DNA for the CDR3 is TGTGCCAGCAGTCCCGTGGGGGCACAGCCCCAGCATTTT.

This chain links TRBV7-2 with TRBJ1-5, with D maybe TRBD1 (6 bases). The CDR3 is made up of 17 amino acids. Germline V gene lookup returns CDR1 SGHTA and CDR2 FQGNSA. Trimming removed 1 base from V and 0 bases from J, with 13 bases in between. The CDR3 loop is CASSLVGGALSNQPQHF. CDR3 in DNA: TGTGCCAGCAGCTTAGTGGGGGGGGCCCTTAGCAATCAGCCCCAGCATTTT.

This clone was detected a few times. The V call is TRBV9, the J call TRBJ2-2, with 7 bases fitting TRBD2. The CDR3 runs 16 residues. CDR1 and CDR2 from the germline V gene are SGDLS and YYNGEE. V shed 3 bases and J 0 bases; nucleotides not matched to a gene: 5. The DNA for the CDR3 is TGTGCCAGCAGCGCGAAAGCGGGGACGAACACCGGGGAGCTGTTTTTT. This sequence encodes CASSAKAGTNTGELFF.